One T cell receptor beta chain is described in this entry. Antigen: not known. The data were obtained in a study of cytotoxic CD8 clonotypes in ibrutinib-treated CLL. Study-wide results and limits: For progressing versus sustained-remission patients, sampling times were not the same. Clonality went up at ibrutinib response and then declined back toward baseline at progression.

V dropped 8 bases and J dropped 4 bases, with 18 bases sitting between them. This CDR3 has 15 amino acids. CDR1 and CDR2 (germline): MNHEY, SMNVEV (reference sequence). The intended depth for sequencing was 1 in 200,000 to 1 in 1 million T cells. Some clones are missing from TCRdb's copy, which holds only in-frame ones; the method was immunoSEQ multiplex PCR. The sample lists some 150,000 clones; around 84% were seen once. The origin of this receptor is a human donor with chronic lymphocytic leukemia. V usage is TRBV27 and J usage is TRBJ1-5; possible D gene TRBD1, 5 bases. The sequencing here drew on PBMCs, taken after 36 months of ibrutinib treatment. The CDR3 DNA reads as TGTGCCAGCCCGACGCGGGGCAAAGGGAATCAGCCCCAGCATTTT. Encoded protein: CASPTRGKGNQPQHF.